Listed below are T cell receptor beta chains from one sample, sequenced in a study of cytomegalovirus exposure and HLA in healthy donors. TCRdb's copy holds only in-frame clones and misses some; the assay was immunoSEQ multiplex PCR. The sample lists over 200,000 clones; over 80% were seen once. The sample taken for sequencing was PBMCs. The receptors come from a young woman in good health and CMV-seronegative. Both conserved end residues are part of each CDR3. A D gene is named only where the DNA matches it firmly. Some rows have no size entry. The others give once, few or many, or a class for an expanded clone.

V gene	clone size	D gene	J gene	CDR3 DNA	CDR3 protein
TRBV10-3	few	.	TRBJ1-5	TGTGCCATCAGTGGGGGCGGCAATCAGCCCCAGCATTTT	CAISGGGNQPQHF
TRBV28	.	TRBD2	TRBJ2-5	TGTGCCAGCACCATCGGGCTAGCGGGAGAGACCCAGTACTTC	CASTIGLAGETQYF
TRBV10-3	.	TRBD2	TRBJ2-1	TGTGCCATCAAAACTAGCGGGAGGCCTAATGAGCAGTTCTTC	CAIKTSGRPNEQFF
TRBV9	.	.	TRBJ2-1	TGTGCCAGCAGCGTAGCGGCCCCCCCATATGAGCAGTTCTTC	CASSVAAPPYEQFF
TRBV6-5	.	.	TRBJ1-2	TGTGCCAGCAGTTACTCTCGTCAATCGGGGTGGTACACCTTC	CASSYSRQSGWYTF
TRBV28	.	.	TRBJ1-1	TGTGCCAGCGGTGGGAACACTGAAGCTTTCTTT	CASGGNTEAFF
TRBV10-3	.	.	TRBJ2-7	TGTGCCATCAGTGAGCGGGGGATCGAGCAGTACTTC	CAISERGIEQYF
TRBV10-2	.	.	TRBJ1-4	TGCGCCAGCAGTGGGGGGGCTGCAACTAATGAAAAACTGTTTTTT	CASSGGAATNEKLFF
TRBV15	few	.	TRBJ1-2	TGTGCCACCAGCGCAGCCCAGGACGGGTTCAACTATGGCTACACCTTC	CATSAAQDGFNYGYTF
TRBV2	.	TRBD1	TRBJ1-1	TGTGCCAGCGGACAGGGGGCCGCTGAAGCTTTCTTT	CASGQGAAEAFF
TRBV27	.	TRBD2	TRBJ2-5	TGTGCCAGCAGTTGGGGTAGCGGGAGCGAGACCCAGTACTTC	CASSWGSGSETQYF
TRBV28	.	.	TRBJ2-3	TGTGCCAGCAGTTTCATAAGCGGCACAGATACGCAGTATTTT	CASSFISGTDTQYF
TRBV7-8	many	.	TRBJ1-5	TGTGCCAGCAGCGCCGGGACACCGGTCGGTCAGCCCCAGCATTTT	CASSAGTPVGQPQHF
TRBV6-5	.	.	TRBJ1-5	TGTGCCAGCACCCCCCTCTCTGGCAATCAGCCCCAGCATTTT	CASTPLSGNQPQHF
TRBV7-6	.	.	TRBJ1-1	TGTGCCAGCAGCCTAACCCAGAACACTGAAGCTTTCTTT	CASSLTQNTEAFF
TRBV27	once	TRBD1	TRBJ1-6	TGTGCCAGCAGTCCGCAGACAGGGGGGAACAATTCACCCCTCCACTTT	CASSPQTGGNNSPLHF
TRBV4-1	.	TRBD1	TRBJ2-7	TGCGCCAGCAGCCGGGGGGCGGGACAGGGCGACGAGCAGTACTTC	CASSRGAGQGDEQYF
TRBV2	once	.	TRBJ2-5	TGTGCCAGCAGTGCCAACCAAGAGACCCAGTACTTC	CASSANQETQYF
TRBV9	few	.	TRBJ1-1	TGTGCCAGCAGCCAAGCCATGAACACTGAAGCTTTCTTT	CASSQAMNTEAFF
TRBV6-1	.	TRBD2	TRBJ2-3	TGTGCCAGCAGTGGGTTTAGCGGGAGGGGCACAGATACGCAGTATTTT	CASSGFSGRGTDTQYF
TRBV2	few	.	TRBJ2-7	TGTGCCAGCCAGGATCTAATGGAGACCTACGAGCAGTACTTC	CASQDLMETYEQYF
TRBV2	.	.	TRBJ1-1	TGTGCCAGCAGCGGACTGGCGGGGATGATAACTTTCTTT	CASSGLAGMITFF
TRBV10-1	.	.	TRBJ1-1	TGCGCCAGCAGTGAGTCGCCGGTACGGGATGTTTTCTTT	CASSESPVRDVFF
TRBV30	.	.	TRBJ2-4	TGTGCCTGGAGTGGGTCCTTACTAGCCAAAAACATTCAGTACTTC	CAWSGSLLAKNIQYF
TRBV5-1	.	.	TRBJ2-3	TGCGCCAGCAGCCTACATGCTGATACGCAGTATTTT	CASSLHADTQYF
TRBV29-1	.	TRBD1	TRBJ1-2	TGCAGCGTTGAATTGGGACAGGGCGGCTATGGCTACACCTTC	CSVELGQGGYGYTF
TRBV28	.	.	TRBJ2-7	TGTGCCAGCAGGGACCAACAGACCTACGAGCAGTACTTC	CASRDQQTYEQYF
TRBV28	once	TRBD2	TRBJ2-1	TGTGCCAGCAGCTTTGTAAGCGGGAGACCCTCCTACAATGAGCAGTTCTTC	CASSFVSGRPSYNEQFF
TRBV9	.	.	TRBJ2-3	TGTGCCAGCAGCCCCGAGGGCGCAGATACGCAGTATTTT	CASSPEGADTQYF
TRBV28	.	.	TRBJ1-1	TGTGCCAGCAGTCCTTGGGGACGGCTGAACACTGAAGCTTTCTTT	CASSPWGRLNTEAFF
TRBV6-1	.	.	TRBJ1-2	TGTGCCAGCAGTGACAGCTATGGCTACACCTTC	CASSDSYGYTF
TRBV25-1	.	.	TRBJ2-2	TGTGCCAGCGCCCCAGGGGCTCGTACCGGGGAGCTGTTTTTT	CASAPGARTGELFF
TRBV25-1	.	.	TRBJ1-5	TGTGCCAGCAGTAGGGGGTCCGGAAGCAATCAGCCCCAGCATTTT	CASSRGSGSNQPQHF
TRBV30	.	TRBD1	TRBJ1-5	TGTGCCTGGAGTAAAGACAGGGTCCGGCAGCCCCAGCATTTT	CAWSKDRVRQPQHF
TRBV18	.	.	TRBJ2-7	TGTGCCAGCTCACCCCCCGTTGGGAAGGGGAAGCAGTACTTC	CASSPPVGKGKQYF
TRBV29-1	.	.	TRBJ1-1	TGCAGCGTTGATTTTTCTTCTGGGGAGGGGACTGAAGCTTTCTTT	CSVDFSSGEGTEAFF
TRBV7-9	.	TRBD1	TRBJ2-5	TGTGCCAGCAGCCGGACAGGGCCTGGGGACCAGTACTTC	CASSRTGPGDQYF
TRBV7-9	once	.	TRBJ1-4	TGTGCCAGCAGCCAAACTCGGGGGCCCCCGGATGAAAAACTGTTTTTT	CASSQTRGPPDEKLFF
TRBV2	once	TRBD2	TRBJ2-5	TGTGCCACCAGCGGGGGTGAACAGACCCAGTACTTC	CATSGGEQTQYF
TRBV28	.	.	TRBJ1-5	TGTGCCAGCAGTCTTCGACAGGAGAATCAGCCCCAGCATTTT	CASSLRQENQPQHF
TRBV5-6	.	TRBD1	TRBJ2-2	TGTGCCAGCAGCTCGGACAGGGCTTACACCGGGGAGCTGTTTTTT	CASSSDRAYTGELFF
TRBV6-1	.	.	TRBJ2-7	TGTGCCAGCAGTGGCGGACGGACGTCAATTCCCTACGAGCAGTACTTC	CASSGGRTSIPYEQYF
TRBV11-2	.	.	TRBJ1-2	TGTGCCAGCAGCTTGACCCTAAGGGGTAACTATGGCTACACCTTC	CASSLTLRGNYGYTF
TRBV9	.	.	TRBJ2-3	TGTGCCAGCAGCGTAGAATTCGCGTCAGATACGCAGTATTTT	CASSVEFASDTQYF
TRBV4-2	.	TRBD2	TRBJ2-1	TGTGCCAGCAGCCAAGAGCGGCAGGAGTCAGCGGGAGGGGGCAATGAGCAGTTCTTC	CASSQERQESAGGGNEQFF
TRBV19	.	.	TRBJ2-1	TGTGCCAGTATGGACGCGAGCTCCTACAATGAGCAGTTCTTC	CASMDASSYNEQFF
TRBV7-6	many	.	TRBJ1-1	TGTGCCAGCAGCCTGATTGCTGGGCCCACTGAAGCTTTCTTT	CASSLIAGPTEAFF
TRBV7-3	.	TRBD1	TRBJ2-2	TGTGCCAGCAGCCTTCTGGGACAGGGGGCGAAGGACACCGGGGAGCTGTTTTTT	CASSLLGQGAKDTGELFF
TRBV4-1	.	.	TRBJ2-5	TGCGCCAGCAGCCAAGATGAGGGGGTAACGCATGAGACCCAGTACTTC	CASSQDEGVTHETQYF
TRBV7-3	few	.	TRBJ1-2	TGTGCCAGCAGCTTAAATGCCGGGGACGGCTACACCTTC	CASSLNAGDGYTF